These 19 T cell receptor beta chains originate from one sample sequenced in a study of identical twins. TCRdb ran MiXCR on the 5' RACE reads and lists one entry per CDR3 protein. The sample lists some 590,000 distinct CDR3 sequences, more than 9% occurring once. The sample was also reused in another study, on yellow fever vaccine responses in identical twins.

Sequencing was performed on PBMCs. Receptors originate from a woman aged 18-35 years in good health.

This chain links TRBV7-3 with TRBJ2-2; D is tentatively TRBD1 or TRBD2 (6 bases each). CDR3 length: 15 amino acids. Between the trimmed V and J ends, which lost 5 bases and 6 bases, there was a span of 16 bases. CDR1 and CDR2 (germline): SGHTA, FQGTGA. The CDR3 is CASSRLGGVSGELFF. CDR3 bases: TGTGCCAGCAGCCGATTGGGGGGCGTTTCCGGGGAGCTGTTTTTT.

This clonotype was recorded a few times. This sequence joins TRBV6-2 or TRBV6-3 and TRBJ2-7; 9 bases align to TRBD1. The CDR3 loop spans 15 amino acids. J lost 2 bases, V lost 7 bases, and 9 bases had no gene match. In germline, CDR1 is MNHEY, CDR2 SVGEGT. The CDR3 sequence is CASNLDRGRTYEQYF. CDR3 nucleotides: TGTGCCAGCAATTTGGACAGGGGAAGAACCTACGAGCAGTACTTC.

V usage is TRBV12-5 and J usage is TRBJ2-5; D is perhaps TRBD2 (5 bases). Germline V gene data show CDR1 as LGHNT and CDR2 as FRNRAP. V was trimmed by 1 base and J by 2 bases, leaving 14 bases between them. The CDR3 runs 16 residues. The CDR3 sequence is CASGLGASNFQETQYF. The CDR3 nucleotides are TGTGCTAGTGGTTTGGGGGCTAGCAATTTTCAAGAGACCCAGTACTTC.

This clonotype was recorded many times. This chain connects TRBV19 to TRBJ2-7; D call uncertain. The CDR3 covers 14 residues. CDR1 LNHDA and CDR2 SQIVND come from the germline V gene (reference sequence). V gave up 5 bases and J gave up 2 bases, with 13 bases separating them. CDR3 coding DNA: TGTGCCAGTAGTTCCGCAGGCGCCCCCTACGAGCAGTACTTC. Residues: CASSSAGAPYEQYF.

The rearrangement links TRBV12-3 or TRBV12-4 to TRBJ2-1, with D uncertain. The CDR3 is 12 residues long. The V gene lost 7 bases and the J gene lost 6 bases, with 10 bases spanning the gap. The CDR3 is CASKDQINEQFF. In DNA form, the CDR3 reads TGTGCCAGCAAGGATCAGATCAATGAGCAGTTCTTC.

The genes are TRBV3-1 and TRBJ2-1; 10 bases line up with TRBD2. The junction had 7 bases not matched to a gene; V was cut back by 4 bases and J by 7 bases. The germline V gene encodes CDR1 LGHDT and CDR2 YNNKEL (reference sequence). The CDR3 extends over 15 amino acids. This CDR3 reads CASSLHPSGGNEQFF. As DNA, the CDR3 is TGTGCCAGCAGCCTCCATCCTAGCGGGGGAAATGAGCAGTTCTTC.

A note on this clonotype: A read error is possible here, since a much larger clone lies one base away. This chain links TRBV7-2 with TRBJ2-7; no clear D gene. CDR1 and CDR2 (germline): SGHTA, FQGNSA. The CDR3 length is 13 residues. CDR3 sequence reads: CASCLRTLYEQYF. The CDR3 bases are TGTGCCAGCTGCTTACGGACCCTATACGAGCAGTACTTC.

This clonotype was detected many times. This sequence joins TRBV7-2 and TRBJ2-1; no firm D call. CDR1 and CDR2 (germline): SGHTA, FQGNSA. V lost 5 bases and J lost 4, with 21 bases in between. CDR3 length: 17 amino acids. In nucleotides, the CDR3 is TGTGCCAGCAGCCCCACCAATTTAGCCAGCCTTTACAATGAGCAGTTCTTC. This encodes CASSPTNLASLYNEQFF.

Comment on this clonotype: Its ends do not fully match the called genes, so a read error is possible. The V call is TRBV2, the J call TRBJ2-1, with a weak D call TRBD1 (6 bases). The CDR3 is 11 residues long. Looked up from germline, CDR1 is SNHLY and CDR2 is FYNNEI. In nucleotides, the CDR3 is TGTGCCAGCAGTGGGGGGCCCGGGTCGTCCTTC. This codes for CASSGGPGSSF.

CDR3 bases: TGCGCCAGCAGAACTAGCGGGAGGGCCGATATCAATGAGCAGTTCTTC. This translates into CASRTSGRADINEQFF. The chain links TRBV5-1 to TRBJ2-1; 13 bases match TRBD2. Germline CDR1 is SGHRS and CDR2 is YFSETQ. CDR3 size: 16 residues. J gave up 6 bases and V 5 bases, and 8 bases lay outside the gene matches.

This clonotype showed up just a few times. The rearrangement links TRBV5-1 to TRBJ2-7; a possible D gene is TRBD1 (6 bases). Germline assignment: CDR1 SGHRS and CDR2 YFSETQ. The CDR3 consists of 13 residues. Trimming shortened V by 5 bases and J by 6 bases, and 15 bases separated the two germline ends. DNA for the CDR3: TGCGCCAGCAGTGTTGGACAACAGGGCGAGCAGTACTTC. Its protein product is CASSVGQQGEQYF.

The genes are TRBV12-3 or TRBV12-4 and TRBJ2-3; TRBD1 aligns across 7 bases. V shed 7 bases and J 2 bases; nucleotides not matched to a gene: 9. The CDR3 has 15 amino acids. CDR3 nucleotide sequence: TGTGCCAGCACCAGGACAGGTGGGATCACAGATACGCAGTATTTT. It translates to CASTRTGGITDTQYF.

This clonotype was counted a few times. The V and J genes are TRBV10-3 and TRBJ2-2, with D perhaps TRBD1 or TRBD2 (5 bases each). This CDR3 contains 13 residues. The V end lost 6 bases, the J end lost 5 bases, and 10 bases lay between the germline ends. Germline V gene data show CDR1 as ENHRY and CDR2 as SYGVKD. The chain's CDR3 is CAIRLGGTGELFF. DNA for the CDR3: TGTGCCATCAGGCTTGGGGGAACCGGGGAGCTGTTTTTT.

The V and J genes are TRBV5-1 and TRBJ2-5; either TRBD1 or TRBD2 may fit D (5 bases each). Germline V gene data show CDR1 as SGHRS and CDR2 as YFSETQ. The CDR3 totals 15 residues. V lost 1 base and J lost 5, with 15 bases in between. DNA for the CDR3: TGCGCCAGCAGCTTGAGGGCTTACGAGGGGGAGACCCAGTACTTC. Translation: CASSLRAYEGETQYF.

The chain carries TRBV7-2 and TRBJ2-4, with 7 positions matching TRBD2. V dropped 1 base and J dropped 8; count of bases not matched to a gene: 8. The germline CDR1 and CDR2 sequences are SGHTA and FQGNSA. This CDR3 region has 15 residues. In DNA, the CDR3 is TGTGCCAGCAGCTTAGGTTTGCGGGAGTTGGACATTCAGTACTTC. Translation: CASSLGLRELDIQYF.

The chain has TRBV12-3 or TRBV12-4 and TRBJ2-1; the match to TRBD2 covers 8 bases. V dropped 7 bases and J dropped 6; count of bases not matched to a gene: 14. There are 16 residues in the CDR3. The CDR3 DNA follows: TGTGCCAGCATTCTAAGGCGGGGGGCCAGAAGCAATGAGCAGTTCTTC. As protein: CASILRRGARSNEQFF.

Written as DNA, the CDR3 is TGTGCCAGCAGCCGACAGCCCGGGACTGGTTACGAGCAGTACTTC. Translated: CASSRQPGTGYEQYF. This sequence joins TRBV7-6 and TRBJ2-7, with TRBD2 as a possible D gene (6 bases). The germline CDR1 and CDR2 sequences are SGHVS and FNYEAQ. The CDR3 is made up of 15 amino acids. The V end lost 5 bases, the J end lost 4 bases, and 18 bases lay between the germline ends.

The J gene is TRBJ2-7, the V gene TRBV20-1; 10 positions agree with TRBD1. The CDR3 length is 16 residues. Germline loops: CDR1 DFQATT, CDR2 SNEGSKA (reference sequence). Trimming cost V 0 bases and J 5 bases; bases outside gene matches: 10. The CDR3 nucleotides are TGCAGTGCTAGAGAATCAATGGGACAGGGGAGGAACGAGCAGTACTTC. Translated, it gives CSARESMGQGRNEQYF.

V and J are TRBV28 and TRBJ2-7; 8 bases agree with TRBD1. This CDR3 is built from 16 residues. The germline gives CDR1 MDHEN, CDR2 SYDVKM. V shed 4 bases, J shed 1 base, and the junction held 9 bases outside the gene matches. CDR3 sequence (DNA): TGTGCCAGCAGTTCACCACCTAGGACAGGGTCCTACGAGCAGTACTTC. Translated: CASSSPPRTGSYEQYF. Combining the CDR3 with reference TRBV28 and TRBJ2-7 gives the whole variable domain DVKVTQSSRYLVKRTGEKVFLECVQDMDHENMFWYRQDPGLGLRLIYFSYDVKMKEKGDIPEGYSVSREKKERFSLILESASTNQTSMYLCASSSPPRTGSYEQYFGPGTRLTVT.